This entry describes one T cell receptor (beta chain). Its specificity is unknown. This sample was included in a study of T cell responses to AZD1222 COVID-19 vaccine. Repertoires were generated with immunoSEQ multiplex PCR, while TCRdb's copy carries only in-frame clones and drops some. The table includes about 150,000 clones, roughly 88% detected once. Study-level points and caveats: Vaccination with two AZD1222 doses was followed by a rise in Spike-specific TCR breadth and depth.

This CDR3 has 16 amino acids. J gave up 2 bases and V 0 bases, and 6 bases lay outside the gene matches. The germline V gene has CDR1 LGHNA and CDR2 YSLEER. Sequencing used peripheral blood, obtained 28 days after the second dose of the MenACWY control vaccine. The clonotype comes from an adult who received the MenACWY meningococcal vaccine as a control. The chain employs TRBV4-3 and TRBJ2-5; 7 bases match TRBD1. DNA of the CDR3: TGCGCCAGCAGCCAAGAACAGGGGCGAAGGCAAGAGACCCAGTACTTC. It specifies CASSQEQGRRQETQYF.